This TCR beta chain was sequenced in a study of blood T cell repertoires in COVID-19. About the study: Sites in the United States, Italy and Spain provided acute and convalescent COVID-19 samples.

V dropped 2 bases and J dropped 14; count of bases not matched to a gene: 5. Germline lookup yields CDR1 MNHNY and CDR2 SVGAGI (reference sequence). The CDR3 has 14 residues. Authors' analysis steps: Amplified reference gene primers provided the basis for estimating nucleated cell counts. Method: immunoSEQ multiplex PCR; TCRdb's copy keeps in-frame clones and lacks some. V and J calls and clone size are given by that table; D and trimming were obtained from the DNA. Here the sample spans about 50,000 clones, around four fifths being singletons. The rearrangement uses TRBV6-6 and TRBJ2-3, with 15 bases that match TRBD2. The source of this sequence is a man between 65 and 85 years old with active COVID-19. Sequenced: peripheral blood. The CDR3 reads CASSYRTSGGETYF. In nucleotides, the CDR3 is TGTGCCAGCAGTTACAGGACTAGCGGGGGGGAAACGTATTTT.